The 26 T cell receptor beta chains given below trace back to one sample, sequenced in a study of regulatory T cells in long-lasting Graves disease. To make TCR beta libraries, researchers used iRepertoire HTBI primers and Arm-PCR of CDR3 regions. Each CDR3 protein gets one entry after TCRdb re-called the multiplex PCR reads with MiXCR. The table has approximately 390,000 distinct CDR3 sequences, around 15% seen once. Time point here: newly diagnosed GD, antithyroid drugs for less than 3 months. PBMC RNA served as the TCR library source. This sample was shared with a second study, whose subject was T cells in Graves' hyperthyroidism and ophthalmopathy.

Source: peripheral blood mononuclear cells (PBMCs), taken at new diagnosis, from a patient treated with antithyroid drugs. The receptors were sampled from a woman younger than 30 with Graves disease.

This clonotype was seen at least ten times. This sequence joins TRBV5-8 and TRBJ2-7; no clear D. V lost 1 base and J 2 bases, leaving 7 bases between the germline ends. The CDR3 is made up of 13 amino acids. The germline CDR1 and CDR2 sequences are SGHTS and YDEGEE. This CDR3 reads CASSLILTYEQYF. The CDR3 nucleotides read TGTGCCAGCAGCTTGATACTAACCTACGAGCAGTACTTC.

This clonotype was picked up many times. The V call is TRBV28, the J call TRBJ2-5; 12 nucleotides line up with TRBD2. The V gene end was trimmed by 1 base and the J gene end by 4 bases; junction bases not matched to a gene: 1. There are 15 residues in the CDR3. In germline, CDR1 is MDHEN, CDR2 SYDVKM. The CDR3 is CASSLSLAGGETQYF. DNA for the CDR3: TGTGCCAGCAGTTTATCACTAGCGGGAGGAGAGACCCAGTACTTC.

CDR3 loop: CASSLGRQRETQYF. CDR3 DNA sequence: TGCGCCAGCAGCTTGGGCAGACAGAGGGAGACCCAGTACTTC. The V call is TRBV5-1, the J call TRBJ2-5; D may be TRBD1 (5 bases). Germline V gene data show CDR1 as SGHRS and CDR2 as YFSETQ. Trimming took off 0 bases at V and 5 bases at J, with 11 bases between the two ends. This CDR3 comprises 14 residues.

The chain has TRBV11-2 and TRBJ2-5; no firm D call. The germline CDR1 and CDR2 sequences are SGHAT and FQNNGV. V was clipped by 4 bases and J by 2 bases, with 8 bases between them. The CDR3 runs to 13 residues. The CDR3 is CASSSMRQETQYF. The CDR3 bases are TGTGCCAGCAGCTCGATGCGTCAAGAGACCCAGTACTTC.

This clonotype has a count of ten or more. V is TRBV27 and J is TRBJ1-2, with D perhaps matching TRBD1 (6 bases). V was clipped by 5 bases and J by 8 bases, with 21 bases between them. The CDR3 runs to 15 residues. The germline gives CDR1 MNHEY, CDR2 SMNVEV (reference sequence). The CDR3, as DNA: TGTGCCAGCAGTGCATACGGCGGGGGCCTTGAGGGCTACACCTTC. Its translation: CASSAYGGGLEGYTF.

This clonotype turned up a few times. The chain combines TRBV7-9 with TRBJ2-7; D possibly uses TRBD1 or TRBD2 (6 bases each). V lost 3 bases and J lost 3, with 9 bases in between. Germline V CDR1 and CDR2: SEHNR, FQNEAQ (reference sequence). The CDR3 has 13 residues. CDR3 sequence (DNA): TGTGCCAGCAGCTTCGGGGGCCTCTACGAGCAGTACTTC. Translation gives CASSFGGLYEQYF.

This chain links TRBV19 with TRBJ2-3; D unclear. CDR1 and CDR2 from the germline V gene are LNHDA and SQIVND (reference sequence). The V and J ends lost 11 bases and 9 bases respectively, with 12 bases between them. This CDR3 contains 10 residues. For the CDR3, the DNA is TGTGCCCTCGCTGGGCGGACGCAGTATTTT. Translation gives CALAGRTQYF. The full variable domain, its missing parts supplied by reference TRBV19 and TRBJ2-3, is DGGITQSPKYLFRKEGQNVTLSCEQNLNHDAMYWYRQDPGQGLRLIYYSQIVNDFQKGDIAEGYSVSREKKESFPLTVTSAQKNPTAFYLCALAGRTQYFGPGTRLTVL.

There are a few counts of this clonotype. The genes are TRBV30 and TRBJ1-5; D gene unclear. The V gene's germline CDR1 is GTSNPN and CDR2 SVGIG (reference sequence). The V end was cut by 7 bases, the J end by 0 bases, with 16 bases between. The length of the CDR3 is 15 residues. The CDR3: CAFLDGPNSNQPQHF. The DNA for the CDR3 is TGTGCCTTCCTGGACGGGCCGAATAGCAATCAGCCCCAGCATTTT.

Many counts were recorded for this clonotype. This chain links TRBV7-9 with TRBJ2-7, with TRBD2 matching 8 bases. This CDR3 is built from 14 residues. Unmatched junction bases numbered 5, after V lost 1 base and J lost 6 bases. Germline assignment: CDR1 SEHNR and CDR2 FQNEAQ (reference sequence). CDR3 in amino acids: CASSLDGGAVEQYF. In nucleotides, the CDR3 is TGTGCCAGCAGCTTAGACGGGGGGGCGGTCGAGCAGTACTTC.

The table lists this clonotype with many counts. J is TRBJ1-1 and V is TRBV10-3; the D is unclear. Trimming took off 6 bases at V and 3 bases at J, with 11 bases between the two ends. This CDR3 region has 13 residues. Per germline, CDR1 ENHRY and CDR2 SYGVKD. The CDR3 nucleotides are TGTGCCATCAGCGCGAACGGGGACACTGAAGCTTTCTTT. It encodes CAISANGDTEAFF.

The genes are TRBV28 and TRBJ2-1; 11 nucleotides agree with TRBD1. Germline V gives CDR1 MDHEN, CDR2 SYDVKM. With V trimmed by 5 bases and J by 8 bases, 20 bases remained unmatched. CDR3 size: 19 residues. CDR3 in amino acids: CASSPGTGGASGIRHEQFF. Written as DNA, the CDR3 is TGTGCCAGCAGTCCCGGGACAGGGGGGGCTAGCGGGATAAGACATGAGCAGTTCTTC.

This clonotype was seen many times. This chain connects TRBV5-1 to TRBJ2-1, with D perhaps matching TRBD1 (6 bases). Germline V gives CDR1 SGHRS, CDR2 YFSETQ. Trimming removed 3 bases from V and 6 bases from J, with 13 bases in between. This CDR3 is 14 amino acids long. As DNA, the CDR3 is TGCGCCAGCAGCTACAGGGTTGTCGGCAATGAGCAGTTCTTC. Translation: CASSYRVVGNEQFF.

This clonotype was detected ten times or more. The CDR3 spells CASSQQQGATDTQYF. Written as DNA, the CDR3 is TGTGCCAGCAGCCAACAACAGGGGGCCACAGATACGCAGTATTTT. The chain carries TRBV3-1 and TRBJ2-3, with 9 positions matching TRBD1. In germline, CDR1 is LGHDT, CDR2 YNNKEL (reference sequence). V lost 2 bases, J lost 2 bases, and 2 bases stayed unmatched. The CDR3 is 15 residues long.

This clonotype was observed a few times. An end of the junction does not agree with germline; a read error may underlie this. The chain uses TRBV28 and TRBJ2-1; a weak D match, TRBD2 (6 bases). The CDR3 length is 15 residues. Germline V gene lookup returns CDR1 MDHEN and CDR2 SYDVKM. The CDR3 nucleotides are TGTGCCAGCACCCTTCTGACTAGTTCCTTCAATGAGCAGTTCTTC. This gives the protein CASTLLTSSFNEQFF.

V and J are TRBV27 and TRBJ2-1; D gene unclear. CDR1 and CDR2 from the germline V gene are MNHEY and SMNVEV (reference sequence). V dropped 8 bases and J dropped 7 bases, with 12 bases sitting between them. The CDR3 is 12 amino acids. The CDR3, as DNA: TGTGCCAGCTGCCCCACATGTAATGAGCAGTTCTTC. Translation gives CASCPTCNEQFF.

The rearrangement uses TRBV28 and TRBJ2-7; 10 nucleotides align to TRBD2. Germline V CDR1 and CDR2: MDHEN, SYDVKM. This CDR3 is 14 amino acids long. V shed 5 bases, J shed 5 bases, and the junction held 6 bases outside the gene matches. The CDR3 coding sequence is TGTGCCAGCAGTGTCATAGCGGGAGGCAACGAGCAGTACTTC. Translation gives CASSVIAGGNEQYF.

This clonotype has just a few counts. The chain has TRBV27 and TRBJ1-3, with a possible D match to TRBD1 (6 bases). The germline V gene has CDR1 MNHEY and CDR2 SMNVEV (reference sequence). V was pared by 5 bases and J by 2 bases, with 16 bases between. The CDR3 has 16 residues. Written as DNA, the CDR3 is TGTGCCAGCAGTCCCAATTGGGACATTACTGGAAACACCATATATTTT. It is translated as CASSPNWDITGNTIYF.

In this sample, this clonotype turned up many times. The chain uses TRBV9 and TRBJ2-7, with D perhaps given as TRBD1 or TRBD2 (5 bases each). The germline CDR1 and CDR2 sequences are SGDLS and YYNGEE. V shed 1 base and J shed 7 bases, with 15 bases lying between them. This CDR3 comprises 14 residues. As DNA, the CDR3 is TGTGCCAGCAGCGTATCTGCAGGGTCGGGGGAGCAGTACTTC. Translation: CASSVSAGSGEQYF.

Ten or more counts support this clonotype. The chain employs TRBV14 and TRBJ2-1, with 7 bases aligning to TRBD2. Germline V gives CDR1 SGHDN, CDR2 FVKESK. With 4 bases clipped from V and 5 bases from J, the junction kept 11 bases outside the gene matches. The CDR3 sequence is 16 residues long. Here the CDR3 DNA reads TGTGCCAGCAGCCGTTGGGGGGGTAGGAGCGACAATGAGCAGTTCTTC. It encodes CASSRWGGRSDNEQFF.

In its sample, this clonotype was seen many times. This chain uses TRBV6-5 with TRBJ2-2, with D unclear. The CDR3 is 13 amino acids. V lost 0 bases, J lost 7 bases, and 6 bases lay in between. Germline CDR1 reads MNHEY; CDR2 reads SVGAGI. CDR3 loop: CASSYSDGGELFF. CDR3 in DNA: TGTGCCAGCAGTTACTCGGATGGCGGGGAGCTGTTTTTT.

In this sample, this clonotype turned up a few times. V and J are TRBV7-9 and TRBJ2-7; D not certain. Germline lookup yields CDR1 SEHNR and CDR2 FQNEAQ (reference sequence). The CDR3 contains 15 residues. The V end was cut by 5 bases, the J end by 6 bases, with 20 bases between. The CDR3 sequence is CASSLASEWGFEQYF. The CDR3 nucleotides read TGTGCCAGCAGCCTCGCGTCTGAGTGGGGATTCGAGCAGTACTTC.

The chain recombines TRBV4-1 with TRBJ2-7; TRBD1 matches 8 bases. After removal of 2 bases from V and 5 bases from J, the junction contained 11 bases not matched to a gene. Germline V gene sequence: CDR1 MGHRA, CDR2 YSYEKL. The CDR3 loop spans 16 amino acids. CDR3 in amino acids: CASSQFFLTGVDEQYF. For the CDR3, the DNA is TGCGCCAGCAGCCAATTCTTTTTGACAGGGGTTGACGAGCAGTACTTC.

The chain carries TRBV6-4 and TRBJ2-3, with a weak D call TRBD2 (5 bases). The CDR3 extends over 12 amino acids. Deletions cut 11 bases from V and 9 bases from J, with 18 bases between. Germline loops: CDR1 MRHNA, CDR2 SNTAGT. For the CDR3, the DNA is TGTGCCGGCCAGAATGGGCCGGGAACGCAGTATTTT. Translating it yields CAGQNGPGTQYF.

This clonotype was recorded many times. The CDR3 DNA is TGTGCCAGCAGTTCCCCGACCGGGAGACCGTCCGGGGAGCTGTTTTTT. Translating gives CASSSPTGRPSGELFF. The rearrangement links TRBV12-3 or TRBV12-4 to TRBJ2-2; TRBD2 might be the D (6 bases). V lost 4 bases and J 6 bases, leaving 18 bases between the germline ends. The CDR3 is 16 amino acids.

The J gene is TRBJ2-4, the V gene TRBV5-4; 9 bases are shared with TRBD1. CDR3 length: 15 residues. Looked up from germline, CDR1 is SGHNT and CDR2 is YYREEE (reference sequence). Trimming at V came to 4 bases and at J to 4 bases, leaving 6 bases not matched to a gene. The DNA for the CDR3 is TGTGCCAGCAGCCTCAGCGGGACAGGGAAAAACATTCAGTACTTC. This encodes CASSLSGTGKNIQYF.

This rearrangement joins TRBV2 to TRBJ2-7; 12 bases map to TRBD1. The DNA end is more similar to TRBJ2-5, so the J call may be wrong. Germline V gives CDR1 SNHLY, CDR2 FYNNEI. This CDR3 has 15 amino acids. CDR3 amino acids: CASSSGTGGAGTQYF. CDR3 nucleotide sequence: TGTGCCAGCAGTTCCGGGACAGGGGGCGCCGGGACCCAGTACTTC.